The 15 T cell receptor beta chains given below trace back to one sample, sequenced in a study of shared clonotypes between healthy human individuals. Data came from immunoSEQ multiplex PCR; TCRdb stores just in-frame clones and leaves some out. In the table there are a few hundred thousand clones, over 60% of which are singletons. The specimen sequenced was PBMCs. Receptor source: a middle-aged woman in good health. Some clones in this sample may be carry-over from other donors' samples.

The rearrangement links TRBV27 to TRBJ2-1; a weak D match, TRBD1 (5 bases). Germline V gene sequence: CDR1 MNHEY, CDR2 SMNVEV (reference sequence). Trimming stripped 6 bases from V and 8 bases from J, with 14 bases between. The CDR3 extends over 13 amino acids. The CDR3 loop is CASSLGATYEQFF. CDR3 DNA: TGTGCCAGCAGCTTAGGGGCCACATATGAGCAGTTCTTC.

As to this clone: One base separates it from a far larger clone, so it is likely a read error. The sample holds other DNA sequences that translate to the same CDR3. The chain carries TRBV28 and TRBJ2-1; a possible D gene is TRBD2 (5 bases). The CDR3 is 16 residues long. Germline-derived CDR1 and CDR2 are MDHEN and SYDVKM. The V gene lost 6 bases and the J gene lost 1 base, with 16 bases spanning the gap. The CDR3 bases are TGTGCCAGCAGCTACCCTCACGGAGGTTCCTACAATGAGCAGTTCTTC. Protein: CASSYPHGGSYNEQFF.

CDR3 in amino acids: CASSLASYGQPQHF. DNA for the CDR3: TGTGCCAGCAGCTTAGCAAGTTACGGTCAGCCCCAGCATTTT. This chain uses TRBV7-2 with TRBJ1-5; D remains ambiguous. Between the trimmed V and J ends, which lost 0 bases and 6 bases, there was a span of 9 bases. The CDR3 length is 14 residues. Germline-derived CDR1 and CDR2 are SGHTA and FQGNSA.

A remark on this clone: A far bigger clonotype differs at one base, so this is likely a read error. V and J are TRBV30 and TRBJ2-7, with 8 bases matching TRBD1. The CDR3 has 14 residues. Germline trimming cut 8 bases from V and 2 bases from J; bases unmatched to any gene: 11. From germline, CDR1 is GTSNPN and CDR2 SVGIG (reference sequence). Here the CDR3 DNA reads TGTGCCGCACCCAGGACAGGGATCCCCTACGAGCAGTACTTC. Amino acid sequence: CAAPRTGIPYEQYF. The full variable domain, in which reference TRBV30 and TRBJ2-7 provide the parts outside the CDR3, is SQTIHQWPATLVQPVGSPLSLECTVEGTSNPNLYWYRQAAGRGLQLLFYSVGIGQISSEVPQNLSASRPQDRQFILSSKKLLLSDSGFYLCAAPRTGIPYEQYFGPGTRLTVT.

For this clone: A junction end diverges from the germline sequence, so it may reflect a read error. The chain links TRBV30 to TRBJ2-1; 8 nucleotides line up with TRBD2. The CDR3 has 14 residues. Per the germline V gene, CDR1 is GTSNPN and CDR2 is SVGIG (reference sequence). The CDR3 loop reads CVWSLTSDYNEQFF. In nucleotides, the CDR3 is TGTGTCTGGAGTTTGACTAGCGACTACAATGAGCAGTTCTTC.

This sequence joins TRBV7-2 and TRBJ1-3; no clear D gene. Germline V CDR1 and CDR2: SGHTA, FQGNSA. Trimming pared 5 bases from V and 4 bases from J, leaving 15 bases between. The CDR3 runs to 15 residues. Written as DNA, the CDR3 is TGTGCCAGCAGCCTTTACTGGGCTGGAGGAAACACCATATATTTT. Its protein is CASSLYWAGGNTIYF.

Comments on this clone: This likely stems from a read error, as it lies one base from a far larger clone. The V and J genes are TRBV30 and TRBJ2-5; D gene ambiguous. Germline V gene lookup returns CDR1 GTSNPN and CDR2 SVGIG (reference sequence). The CDR3 sequence is 13 residues long. Trimming stripped 1 base from V and 5 bases from J, with 11 bases between. The DNA for the CDR3 is TGTGCCTGGAGTGATTTAGATAAGGAGACCCAGTACTTC. Translation: CAWSDLDKETQYF.

DNA of the CDR3: TGTGCCAGCAGCTTAAGCTCTAGCGGGAGCTACGAGCAGTACTTC. Its translation: CASSLSSSGSYEQYF. This rearrangement joins TRBV7-3 to TRBJ2-7; 10 positions agree with TRBD2. Germline CDR1 and CDR2: SGHTA and FQGTGA. J lost 3 bases, V lost 1 base, and 3 bases had no gene match. The CDR3 sequence is 15 residues long.

This chain joins TRBV7-9 and TRBJ1-1; TRBD1 aligns across 8 bases. CDR1 is SEHNR, CDR2 FQNEAQ, per germline (reference sequence). The CDR3 covers 14 residues. J was trimmed by 4 bases and V by 2 bases; bases with no gene match: 3. The CDR3 is CASSLTGGITEAFF. As DNA, the CDR3 is TGTGCCAGCAGCTTAACAGGGGGAATCACTGAAGCTTTCTTT. Drawing the rest from reference TRBV7-9 and TRBJ1-1, the complete variable domain is DTGVSQNPRHKITKRGQNVTFRCDPISEHNRLYWYRQTLGQGPEFLTYFQNEAQLEKSRLLSDRFSAERPKGSFSTLEIQRTEQGDSAMYLCASSLTGGITEAFFGQGTRLTVV.

This clone has more than one count but fewer than ten. The genes are TRBV5-1 and TRBJ2-3; 8 bases align to TRBD1. With 0 bases clipped from V and 1 base from J, the junction kept 7 bases outside the gene matches. Per germline, CDR1 SGHRS and CDR2 YFSETQ. This CDR3 spans 17 amino acids. The chain's CDR3 is CASSLAITTGGTDTQYF. The DNA of the CDR3 is TGCGCCAGCAGCTTGGCCATAACGACAGGGGGCACAGATACGCAGTATTTT.

CDR3 residues: CASSAGLLAGVPPDTQYF. In DNA form, the CDR3 reads TGTGCCAGCAGCGCCGGACTACTAGCGGGAGTACCCCCGGATACGCAGTATTTT. The chain uses TRBV9 and TRBJ2-3, with 11 bases lining up with TRBD2. The CDR3 loop spans 18 amino acids. Germline lookup yields CDR1 SGDLS and CDR2 YYNGEE. V was pared by 3 bases and J by 6 bases, with 15 bases of the junction left unmatched.

The rearrangement uses TRBV4-2 and TRBJ2-7; 10 bases match TRBD2. CDR3 length: 16 residues. Germline CDR1 and CDR2: LGHNA and YNFKEQ. V was pared by 0 bases and J by 2 bases, with 4 bases of the junction left unmatched. CDR3 sequence (DNA): TGTGCCAGCAGCCAAGAGGAGCGGGAGGGCCCCTACGAGCAGTACTTC. Protein product: CASSQEEREGPYEQYF.

V usage is TRBV19 and J usage is TRBJ2-1; D gene uncertain. V was shortened by 3 bases and J by 12 bases, with 15 bases between the two germline ends. This CDR3 region has 13 residues. Looked up from germline, CDR1 is LNHDA and CDR2 is SQIVND (reference sequence). The CDR3 nucleotides are TGTGCCAGTAGTATTAGGGCCAATTTTGGGCAGTTCTTC. This translates into CASSIRANFGQFF.

The chain combines TRBV7-8 with TRBJ2-7, with a possible D match to TRBD1 (6 bases). Trimming removed 4 bases from V and 4 bases from J, with 17 bases in between. The CDR3 totals 15 residues. CDR1 and CDR2 (germline): SGHVS, FQNEAQ. CDR3 protein: CASSSKTGLSYEQYF. The CDR3, as DNA: TGTGCCAGCAGCTCCAAAACAGGGTTGAGTTACGAGCAGTACTTC. Variable domain in full (rest from reference TRBV7-8 and TRBJ2-7): GAGVSQSPRYKVAKRGQDVALRCDPISGHVSLFWYQQALGQGPEFLTYFQNEAQLDKSGLPSDRFFAERPEGSVSTLKIQRTQQEDSAVYLCASSSKTGLSYEQYFGPGTRLTVT.

The table lists this clone with many counts. The same CDR3 is also encoded by other DNA sequences in this sample. This chain links TRBV30 with TRBJ1-6, with a possible D match to TRBD1 (5 bases). The CDR3 is 13 residues long. V was cut by 1 base and J by 14 bases, with 15 bases left in between. Per germline, CDR1 GTSNPN and CDR2 SVGIG (reference sequence). As DNA, the CDR3 is TGTGCCTGGAGTGGGGGGGGTGTGGGATCCCTCCACTTT. Translation gives CAWSGGGVGSLHF.